Presented here are 14 T cell receptor beta chains from one specimen sequenced in a study of beta chain features in type 1 diabetes. The whole isolated RNA underwent reverse transcription, so sequencing captured expressed TCRB transcripts. Measured with immunoSEQ multiplex PCR; TCRdb has only the in-frame clones, and not every one. This table holds 850,000 to 900,000 clones, 15% to 20% found once. Sequenced input: naive CD4+ T cells from blood. These receptor sequences come from a woman aged 18-29 years in good health.

This clone came up a few times. The chain recombines TRBV20-1 with TRBJ2-5, with a weak D call TRBD2 (6 bases). V gave up 3 bases and J gave up 9 bases, with 11 bases separating them. The germline V gene has CDR1 DFQATT and CDR2 SNEGSKA (reference sequence). The CDR3 length is 11 residues. The CDR3 DNA is TGCAGTGCTAGTTTGGGGGGATCCCAGTACTTC. It translates to CSASLGGSQYF.

This clone was observed a handful of times. This sequence joins TRBV5-4 and TRBJ2-3, with D unclear. CDR3 size: 13 residues. Trimming removed 0 bases at V and 4 bases at J, with 6 bases between. Germline CDR1 and CDR2: SGHNT and YYREEE (reference sequence). In nucleotides, the CDR3 is TGTGCCAGCAGCTTGGCCGCGGCAGATACGCAGTATTTT. Translating it yields CASSLAAADTQYF.

The chain uses TRBV7-2 and TRBJ2-1; TRBD2 agrees at 10 bases. Per germline, CDR1 SGHTA and CDR2 FQGNSA. The CDR3 extends over 15 amino acids. J lost 4 bases, V lost 4 bases, and 4 bases had no gene match. The CDR3 reads CASSSGTSVYNEQFF. The CDR3 nucleotides read TGTGCCAGCAGCTCCGGGACTAGCGTTTACAATGAGCAGTTCTTC.

This clone was counted a few times. The V and J genes are TRBV10-3 and TRBJ2-2; TRBD1 matches 11 bases. The V gene's germline CDR1 is ENHRY and CDR2 SYGVKD. The CDR3 is 16 residues long. Trimming removed 3 bases from V and 6 bases from J; junction bases left unmatched: 6. The CDR3 DNA is TGTGCCATCAGTGATGGACAGGGGGCGTCCGCCGGGGAGCTGTTTTTT. This translates into CAISDGQGASAGELFF.

V and J are TRBV10-3 and TRBJ2-2; TRBD1 aligns across 7 bases. This CDR3 contains 13 residues. CDR1 ENHRY and CDR2 SYGVKD come from the germline V gene. The V and J ends lost 6 bases and 6 bases, in that order; junction bases with no gene match: 4. CDR3 nucleotide sequence: TGTGCCATCAGGGGGACAGCATCCGGGGAGCTGTTTTTT. It encodes CAIRGTASGELFF.

The rearrangement links TRBV28 to TRBJ2-7; weak D call: TRBD2 (6 bases). The CDR3 is 16 residues long. With 5 bases removed from V and 7 bases from J, the gap between germline ends came to 24 bases. Per the germline V gene, CDR1 is MDHEN and CDR2 is SYDVKM. The DNA of the CDR3 is TGTGCCAGCAGTCTACCTTCGGGGGTAGTTGCTCGTGAGCAGTACTTC. Translated, it gives CASSLPSGVVAREQYF.

The chain links TRBV4-3 to TRBJ1-2; TRBD1 aligns across 9 bases. Germline lookup yields CDR1 LGHNA and CDR2 YSLEER. V gave up 1 base and J gave up 6 bases; unmatched junction bases: 9. The CDR3 is 16 amino acids. Here the CDR3 reads CASSQVPGQGIDGYTF. The CDR3 DNA sequence: TGCGCCAGCAGCCAAGTGCCGGGACAGGGAATTGATGGCTACACCTTC.

This clone has just a few counts. CDR3 in DNA: TGTGCCAGCAACCTACAGAGTTCCTATGGCTACACCTTC. This translates into CASNLQSSYGYTF. The chain links TRBV7-9 to TRBJ1-2; D gene unclear. Germline V CDR1 and CDR2: SEHNR, FQNEAQ (reference sequence). The CDR3 consists of 13 residues. Between the trimmed V and J ends, which lost 7 bases and 4 bases, there was a span of 13 bases.

This clone was observed a handful of times. This chain uses TRBV7-9 with TRBJ2-2; unclear D gene. Germline V gives CDR1 SEHNR, CDR2 FQNEAQ (reference sequence). Trimming stripped 1 base from V and 5 bases from J, with 11 bases between. The CDR3 consists of 15 residues. CDR3 region: CASSLGGADTGELFF. The CDR3 DNA sequence: TGTGCCAGCAGCTTAGGCGGAGCCGATACCGGGGAGCTGTTTTTT. Together with reference TRBV7-9 and TRBJ2-2, the CDR3 gives the full variable domain: DTGVSQNPRHKITKRGQNVTFRCDPISEHNRLYWYRQTLGQGPEFLTYFQNEAQLEKSRLLSDRFSAERPKGSFSTLEIQRTEQGDSAMYLCASSLGGADTGELFFGEGSRLTVL.

Of note for this clone: This clone may be a read error of a much larger clone one base away. The chain combines TRBV6-6 with TRBJ2-6; D not certain. The CDR3 is made up of 13 amino acids. Per the germline V gene, CDR1 is MNHNY and CDR2 is SVGAGI (reference sequence). V lost 5 bases, J lost 0 bases, and 2 bases lay in between. CDR3 sequence: CASSVSGANVLTF. The CDR3 region has the DNA TGTGCCAGCAGTGTCTCTGGGGCCAACGTCCTGACTTTC.

This clone was observed a handful of times. The gene calls are TRBV18 and TRBJ1-1; 9 bases fit TRBD1. The CDR3 spans 14 residues. Trimming took 9 bases from V and 3 from J; bases not matched to a gene: 8. In germline, CDR1 is KGHSH, CDR2 LQKENI. CDR3: CASRDRVSYTEAFF. Written as DNA, the CDR3 is TGTGCCAGTAGGGACAGGGTTAGTTACACTGAAGCTTTCTTT.

This chain connects TRBV7-3 to TRBJ1-1; possible D gene TRBD1, 6 bases. The CDR3 length is 13 residues. V was cut by 5 bases and J by 3 bases, with 10 bases left in between. Germline V gene lookup returns CDR1 SGHTA and CDR2 FQGTGA. The CDR3 loop reads CASSLGQYTEAFF. As DNA, the CDR3 is TGTGCCAGCAGCCTCGGACAGTACACTGAAGCTTTCTTT.

This clone was counted between two and nine times. The chain uses TRBV4-3 and TRBJ2-3; D gene unclear. The CDR3 is 15 amino acids. The V and J ends lost 1 base and 0 bases respectively, with 8 bases between them. CDR1 and CDR2 (germline): LGHNA, YSLEER. CDR3 in amino acids: CASSQVGKSTDTQYF. As DNA, the CDR3 is TGCGCCAGCAGCCAAGTGGGCAAAAGCACAGATACGCAGTATTTT.

The chain joins TRBV10-3 to TRBJ2-2, with 10 bases that match TRBD1. V was pared by 4 bases and J by 1 base, with 0 bases of the junction left unmatched. CDR3 size: 15 residues. CDR1 ENHRY and CDR2 SYGVKD come from the germline V gene. The CDR3 DNA sequence: TGTGCCATCAGTGGGACAGGGGGGAACACCGGGGAGCTGTTTTTT. Translated: CAISGTGGNTGELFF.